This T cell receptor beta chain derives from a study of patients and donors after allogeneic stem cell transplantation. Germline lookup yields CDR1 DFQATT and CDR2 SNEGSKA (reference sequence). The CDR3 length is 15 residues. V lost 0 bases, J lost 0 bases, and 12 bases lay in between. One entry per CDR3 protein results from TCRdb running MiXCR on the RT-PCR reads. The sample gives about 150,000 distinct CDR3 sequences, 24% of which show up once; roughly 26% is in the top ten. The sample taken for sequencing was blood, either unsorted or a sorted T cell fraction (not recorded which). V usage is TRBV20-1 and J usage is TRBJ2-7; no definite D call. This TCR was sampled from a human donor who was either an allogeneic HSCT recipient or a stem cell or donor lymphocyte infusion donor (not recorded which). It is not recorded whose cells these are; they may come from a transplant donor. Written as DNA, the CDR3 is TGCAGTGCTAGAGATTCCAGGCAGAGCTCCTACGAGCAGTACTTC. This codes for CSARDSRQSSYEQYF.